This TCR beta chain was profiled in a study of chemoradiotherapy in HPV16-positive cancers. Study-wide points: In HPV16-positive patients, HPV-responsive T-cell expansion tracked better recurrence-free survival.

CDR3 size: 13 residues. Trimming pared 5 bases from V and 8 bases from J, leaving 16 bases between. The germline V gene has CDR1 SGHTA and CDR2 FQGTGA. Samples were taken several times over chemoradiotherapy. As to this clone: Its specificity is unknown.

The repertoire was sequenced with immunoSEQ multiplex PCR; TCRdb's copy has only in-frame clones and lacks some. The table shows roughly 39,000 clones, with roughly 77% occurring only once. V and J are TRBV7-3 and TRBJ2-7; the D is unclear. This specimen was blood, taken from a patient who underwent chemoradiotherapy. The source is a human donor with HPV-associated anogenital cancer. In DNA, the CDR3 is TGTGCCAGCAGCCTAAATGGGGATTCCAAGCAGTACTTC. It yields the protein CASSLNGDSKQYF.